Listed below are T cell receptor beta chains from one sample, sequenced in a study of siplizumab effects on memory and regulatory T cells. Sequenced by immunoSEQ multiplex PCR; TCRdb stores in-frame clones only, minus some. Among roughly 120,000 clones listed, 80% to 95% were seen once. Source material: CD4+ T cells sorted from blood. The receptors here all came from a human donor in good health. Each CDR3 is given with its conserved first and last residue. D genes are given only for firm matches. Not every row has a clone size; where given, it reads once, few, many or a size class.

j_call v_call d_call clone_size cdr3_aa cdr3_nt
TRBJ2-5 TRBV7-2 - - CASSHNPGHQETQYF TGTGCCAGCAGTCATAATCCAGGGCACCAAGAGACCCAGTACTTC
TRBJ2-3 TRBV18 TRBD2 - CASSRASGKVTDTQYF TGTGCCAGCTCACGGGCTAGCGGGAAGGTGACAGATACGCAGTATTTT
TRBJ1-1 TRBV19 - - CASSTYTEAFF TGTGCCAGTAGTACTTACACTGAAGCTTTCTTT
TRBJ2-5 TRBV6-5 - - CASVEPGPAETQYF TGTGCCAGCGTCGAACCGGGCCCGGCCGAGACCCAGTACTTC
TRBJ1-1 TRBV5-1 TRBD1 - CASSLRGSDTEAFF TGCGCCAGCAGCCTCAGGGGGTCGGACACTGAAGCTTTCTTT
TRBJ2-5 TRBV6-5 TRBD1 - CASSYGDRGPETQYF TGTGCCAGCAGTTACGGGGACAGGGGGCCTGAGACCCAGTACTTC
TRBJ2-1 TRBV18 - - CASSPPDQLNEQFF TGTGCCAGCTCACCACCAGATCAGCTCAATGAGCAGTTCTTC
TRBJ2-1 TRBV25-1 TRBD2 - CASSDPGRAGSSYNEQFF TGTGCCAGCAGTGATCCGGGGAGGGCTGGAAGCTCCTACAATGAGCAGTTCTTC
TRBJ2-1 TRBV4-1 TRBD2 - CASSPTSGGHNEQFF TGCGCCAGCAGCCCGACTAGCGGGGGGCACAATGAGCAGTTCTTC
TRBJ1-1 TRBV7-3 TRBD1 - CASSLTAGGTEAFF TGTGCCAGCAGCTTAACGGCAGGGGGCACTGAAGCTTTCTTT
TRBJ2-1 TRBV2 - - CASTVIDEQFF TGTGCCAGCACAGTCATCGATGAGCAGTTCTTC
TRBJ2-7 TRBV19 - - CASSIRGDGEQYF TGTGCCAGTAGTATTCGTGGGGATGGCGAGCAGTACTTC
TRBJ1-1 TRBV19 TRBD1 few CASSTTGTATEAFF TGTGCCAGTAGTACTACAGGGACAGCCACTGAAGCTTTCTTT
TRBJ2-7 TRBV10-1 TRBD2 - CASSEGGSSYEQYF TGCGCCAGCAGTGAGGGCGGGAGCTCCTACGAGCAGTACTTC
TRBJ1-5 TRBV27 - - CASSLSRQSYSNQPQHF TGTGCCAGCAGTTTATCGAGACAGAGTTATAGCAATCAGCCCCAGCATTTT
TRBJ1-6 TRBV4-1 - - CASSQYQFNSPLHF TGCGCCAGCAGCCAGTACCAGTTTAATTCACCCCTCCACTTT
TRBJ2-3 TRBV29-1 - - CSVEKGVRATDTQYF TGCAGCGTTGAAAAGGGGGTTCGAGCCACAGATACGCAGTATTTT
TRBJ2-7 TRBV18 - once CASSPEDNYEQYF TGTGCCAGCTCACCAGAGGACAATTACGAGCAGTACTTC
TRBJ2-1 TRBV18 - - CASSRAGDTYNEQFF TGTGCCAGCTCACGGGCGGGGGACACCTACAATGAGCAGTTCTTC
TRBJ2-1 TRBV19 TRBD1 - CASSPSGTGIYNEQFF TGTGCCAGTAGTCCCTCCGGGACAGGGATTTACAATGAGCAGTTCTTC
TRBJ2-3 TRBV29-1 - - CSVGPPGGTDTQYF TGCAGCGTTGGTCCCCCAGGAGGCACAGATACGCAGTATTTT
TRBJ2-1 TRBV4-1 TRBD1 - CASSQGGTGYGGEQFF TGCGCCAGCAGCCAAGGGGGGACAGGGTACGGAGGTGAGCAGTTCTTC
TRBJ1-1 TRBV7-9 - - CASSLVAQNTEAFF TGTGCCAGCAGCTTAGTAGCCCAAAACACTGAAGCTTTCTTT
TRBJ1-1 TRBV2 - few CASSSDSGTEAFF TGTGCCAGCAGTTCCGACAGCGGCACTGAAGCTTTCTTT
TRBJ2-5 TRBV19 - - CASSTLDMGETQYF TGTGCCAGTAGTACCTTGGATATGGGAGAGACCCAGTACTTC
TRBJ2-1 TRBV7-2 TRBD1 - CASKWQGVNEQFF TGTGCCAGCAAGTGGCAGGGGGTGAATGAGCAGTTCTTC
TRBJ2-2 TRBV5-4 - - CASSPQGTGELFF TGTGCCAGCAGCCCCCAGGGCACCGGGGAGCTGTTTTTT
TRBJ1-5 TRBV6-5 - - CASSPLRHQPQHF TGTGCCAGCAGCCCGCTCCGCCATCAGCCCCAGCATTTT